This is a list of T cell receptor beta chains from one sample in a study of blood T cells in healthy people across ages. TCRdb reprocessed the 5' RACE reads via MiXCR and lists one record per CDR3 protein. The profile shows some 750,000 distinct CDR3 sequences, around a fifth of them singletons. Material: blood. These receptors came from a man aged 65 to 79 in good health. CDR3s include the opening cysteine and the closing phenylalanine or tryptophan. A D gene is named only where the DNA matches it firmly. Size is omitted from some rows. Given values are once, few, many or a class for expanded clones.

j_call clone_size v_call d_call cdr3_aa cdr3_nt
TRBJ1-1 once TRBV5-5 . CASSLRPPTGGRLNTEAFF TGTGCCAGCAGCTTGCGGCCCCCCACCGGGGGCAGACTAAACACTGAAGCTTTCTTT
TRBJ1-3 few TRBV13 TRBD1 CASSSGQGRLSGNTIYF TGTGCCAGCAGCTCGGGACAGGGCCGTCTCTCTGGAAACACCATATATTTT
TRBJ2-2 many TRBV24-1 TRBD1 CATSDAGTGGEELFF TGTGCCACCAGTGATGCCGGGACAGGGGGCGAGGAGCTGTTTTTT
TRBJ2-2 few TRBV29-1 . CSVASLTGELFF TGCAGCGTTGCAAGCCTCACCGGGGAGCTGTTTTTT
TRBJ2-7 few TRBV7-2 . CASSWGTPSYEQYF TGTGCCAGCAGCTGGGGGACACCGTCCTACGAGCAGTACTTC
TRBJ2-5 . TRBV7-3 . CASSLTERDKKTQYF TGTGCCAGCAGCTTAACAGAGCGGGACAAGAAGACCCAGTACTTC
TRBJ1-1 few TRBV6-6 . CASRHSRDAFF TGTGCCAGCAGGCATAGCCGGGATGCTTTCTTT
TRBJ1-2 . TRBV9 . CASSGGDQNYGYTF TGTGCCAGCAGCGGGGGGGACCAAAACTATGGCTACACCTTC
TRBJ2-4 . TRBV28 TRBD2 CASSFSGGRKNIQYF TGTGCCAGCAGTTTCAGTGGCGGGAGAAAAAACATTCAGTACTTC
TRBJ2-7 few TRBV3-1 TRBD1 CASSQRGGRSYEQYF TGTGCCAGCAGCCAACGAGGGGGCCGCTCCTACGAGCAGTACTTC
TRBJ2-1 . TRBV20-1 . CSARSLLANGDEQFF TGCAGTGCTAGGTCATTACTAGCCAATGGGGATGAGCAGTTCTTC
TRBJ1-3 . TRBV27 . CASSRDIRSSGNTIYF TGTGCCAGCAGCCGGGACATTCGATCCTCTGGAAACACCATATATTTT
TRBJ1-1 many TRBV5-1 TRBD1 CASSLAGDRGTEAFF TGCGCCAGCAGCTTGGCCGGGGACAGGGGTACTGAAGCTTTCTTT
TRBJ2-4 few TRBV5-1 . CASSLGTPGVDIQYF TGCGCCAGCAGCTTGGGGACCCCGGGGGTGGACATTCAGTACTTC
TRBJ2-1 few TRBV30 . CAWAQWRFDEQFF TGTGCCTGGGCGCAGTGGCGGTTCGATGAGCAGTTCTTC
TRBJ2-5 many TRBV27 . CASKPGSVVQETQYF TGTGCCAGCAAACCCGGGAGTGTGGTCCAAGAGACCCAGTACTTC
TRBJ1-2 . TRBV19 TRBD1 CASSTGQVYGYTF TGTGCCAGTAGTACGGGACAGGTCTATGGCTACACCTTC
TRBJ2-7 . TRBV28 TRBD1 CASSFPQGVNYEQYF TGTGCCAGCAGTTTCCCGCAGGGGGTCAACTACGAGCAGTACTTC
TRBJ2-1 once TRBV15 . CATSGGRNNEQFF TGTGCCACCAGCGGCGGACGGAACAATGAGCAGTTCTTC
TRBJ1-4 few TRBV12-3/TRBV12-4 TRBD1 CASTVQGVSEKLFF TGTGCCAGCACTGTACAGGGGGTTAGCGAAAAACTGTTTTTT
TRBJ2-5 few TRBV29-1 . CSVDHRGKGETQYF TGCAGCGTTGATCATAGGGGGAAAGGAGAGACCCAGTACTTC
TRBJ1-2 . TRBV6-4 . CASTLTAAHGNSGYGYTF TGTGCCAGCACCCTAACGGCGGCCCATGGGAACTCTGGCTATGGCTACACCTTC
TRBJ2-1 . TRBV20-1 . CSASRVTTSYNEQFF TGCAGTGCCAGCAGAGTTACTACTTCCTACAATGAGCAGTTCTTC
TRBJ2-1 . TRBV28 . CASSTPPNEQFF TGTGCCAGCAGTACTCCCCCCAATGAGCAGTTCTTC
TRBJ1-4 few TRBV7-2 . CASTQGGARNEKLFF TGTGCCAGCACCCAAGGTGGGGCGAGGAATGAAAAACTGTTTTTT
TRBJ2-3 few TRBV5-1 . CASSVGSSVTDTQYF TGCGCCAGCAGCGTGGGGTCTAGCGTCACAGATACGCAGTATTTT
TRBJ2-5 . TRBV7-9 TRBD2 CASSLGSAGGQETQYF TGTGCCAGCAGCTTAGGTTCAGCGGGGGGGCAAGAGACCCAGTACTTC
TRBJ2-4 . TRBV2 . CASIWDNGAKNIQYF TGTGCCAGCATCTGGGACAATGGGGCCAAAAACATTCAGTACTTC
TRBJ2-3 few TRBV30 TRBD1 CACQGVPTSTDTQYF TGTGCCTGCCAGGGGGTACCAACTAGCACAGATACGCAGTATTTT
TRBJ2-1 few TRBV5-5 . CASSLIEMAYEQFF TGTGCCAGCAGCTTGATAGAGATGGCGTATGAGCAGTTCTTC
TRBJ2-5 . TRBV3-1 TRBD2 CASSQPLSGSGETQYF TGTGCCAGCAGCCAACCTCTTAGCGGGAGTGGAGAGACCCAGTACTTC
TRBJ2-5 once TRBV7-2 . CASSLVWDTKETQYF TGTGCCAGCAGCTTAGTATGGGACACCAAAGAGACCCAGTACTTC
TRBJ2-3 few TRBV20-1 . CSATEGRQNTDTQYF TGCAGTGCAACTGAGGGGAGACAGAACACAGATACGCAGTATTTT
TRBJ2-5 few TRBV29-1 TRBD2 CSVEGLFTKTQYF TGCAGCGTTGAGGGACTATTTACGAAGACCCAGTACTTC
TRBJ2-1 . TRBV5-1 TRBD2 CASSLVSGGANEQFF TGCGCCAGCAGCTTGGTTAGCGGGGGGGCCAATGAGCAGTTCTTC
TRBJ2-4 . TRBV4-3 . CASSQEHGQPENIQYF TGCGCCAGCAGCCAGGAACACGGACAACCAGAAAACATTCAGTACTTC
TRBJ2-1 . TRBV5-1 . CASSLAVLGDEQFF TGCGCCAGCAGCTTGGCCGTTTTAGGCGATGAGCAGTTCTTC
TRBJ2-5 . TRBV24-1 TRBD2 CATQLAGGETQYF TGTGCCACGCAACTAGCGGGAGGGGAGACCCAGTACTTC
TRBJ1-6 . TRBV6-5 . CASSYEGPKDSPLHF TGTGCCAGCAGTTACGAAGGGCCTAAAGATTCACCCCTCCACTTT
TRBJ1-5 . TRBV12-3/TRBV12-4 . CASSPTTGNNQPQHF TGTGCCAGCAGTCCCACAACAGGGAACAATCAGCCCCAGCATTTT